One TCR beta chain is described in this entry. What this receptor recognizes is not known. The input lacks base qualities; no much larger clone sits a single base away. The sample is drawn from a study of STAT5B mutations in CD4+ large granular lymphocyte leukemia (dated by TCRdb to between 2021 and 2024). Study-wide context: Among the healthy controls, the CDR3 'QG' motif was associated with a particular HLA allele. Flow cytometry on FACSCanto II or FACSVerse confirmed that purified fractions exceeded 95% purity among lymphocytes. TCRbeta repertoires of CD4+ T-cell large granular lymphocyte leukemia patients were compared with those of healthy blood donors. Paper-wide results and their limitations: Main leukemic clonotypes were private to each patient, although about 25% of the main leukemic clonotypes were found at low frequency in the non-leukemic repertoires of other patients. TRBV06-family usage was enriched among the top patient clones (8/27) compared with healthy controls (2/35). The data were not HLA-matched, and the relatively small sample size could explain the higher clonality seen in CD4+ compared with CD8+ T-LGLL. Compared with healthy CD4+ repertoires, CD4-sorted patient repertoires appeared more clonal, and this difference remained even after the putative leukemic clones were removed.

Buffy coats from around 37 blood donors, supplied by the Finnish Red Cross blood service, were used as healthy controls. All TCR-sequenced material derived from peripheral blood: patient blood samples and healthy donor buffy coats. Ficoll-Hypaque gradient centrifugation was used to isolate peripheral blood mononuclear cells. CD4+ cells were purified magnetically from the buffy coats of healthy controls. The Gentra Puregene Cell and Tissue kit was used for genomic DNA extraction, and quantification was performed on a Qubit 2.0 fluorometer. The immunoSEQ assay at survey resolution was applied to genomic DNA for sequencing of TCRbeta rearrangements. Under the source paper's analysis protocol: In the TCR sequencing data, the lowest productive clonotype frequency that could be detected was 2.59 x 10-5. Only productive TCRbeta rearrangements, defined as complete and in-frame sequences, were included in the analyses. Sample clonality was computed as Simpson clonality in the immunoSEQ Analyzer version 3.0. Clones were grouped by frequency into very rare, small, medium, large (1-20%) or hyperexpanded (>20%) categories. Generation probabilities were estimated with OLGA 1.2.3, V-gene circos plots were made with VDJtools, specificities were looked up in VDJdb, and CDR3 motifs were identified with GLIPH. TCRdb retrieved this table from immuneACCESS and kept in-frame rearrangements only. Not all clones are present; in checked studies, unresolved V genes account for under half, and no reason is known for the remainder. The DNA was the basis for D and trimming; V, J and clone size are from that table. This sample holds about 33,000 clones; roughly 76% were observed only once. The biggest ten clones account for roughly 4.5% of the sample.

The CDR3 has 15 amino acids, counting the end cysteine and phenylalanine. CDR3 DNA is the only sequence kept; it has 45 bases, read in frame from the first base. At the junction V is shortened by 0 bases and J by 6 bases, with 13 bases in between. The germline V gene supplies CDR1 SGHRS and CDR2 YFSETQ. The sample consisted of CD4+ T cells from blood buffy coats. This TCR came from a human donor in good health. The rearrangement combines TRBV5-1 with TRBJ2-1, with TRBD1 perhaps the D gene, on 5 matching bases. The CDR3 loop reads CASSLVGVPPNEQFF. In nucleotide form, the sequence is TGCGCCAGCAGCTTGGTAGGGGTCCCACCCAATGAGCAGTTCTTC.